The rows below give T cell receptor beta chains drawn from one sample of a study of cytomegalovirus exposure and HLA in healthy donors. Assay: immunoSEQ multiplex PCR; the TCRdb copy retains only in-frame clones and omits some. The sample carries fewer than 200,000 clones, about 70% recorded once. The sequencing sample was made of PBMCs. The source of these receptors is a woman aged 25 to 39 in good health and CMV-seronegative. Both conserved end residues are part of each CDR3. The D gene is left open where the match is weak. The size field is filled for only some rows; it gives once, few, many or a size class.

D gene: -; J gene: TRBJ2-7; V gene: TRBV7-6; clone size: -; CDR3 DNA: TGTGCCAGCAGCTTGTCCCGGGACTCCTCCTACGAGCAGTACTTC; CDR3 protein: CASSLSRDSSYEQYF
D gene: -; J gene: TRBJ2-2; V gene: TRBV5-1; clone size: -; CDR3 DNA: TGCGCCAGCAGCGAGGGTGGCGCGAACACCGGGGAGCTGTTTTTT; CDR3 protein: CASSEGGANTGELFF
D gene: -; J gene: TRBJ2-1; V gene: TRBV7-6; clone size: -; CDR3 DNA: TGTGCCAGCAGCTCTACGGGGGGCCCTTACAATGAGCAGTTCTTC; CDR3 protein: CASSSTGGPYNEQFF
D gene: -; J gene: TRBJ1-2; V gene: TRBV11-1; clone size: once; CDR3 DNA: TGTGCCAGCAGCCAGCTCCGGGGGTCCTATGGCTACACCTTC; CDR3 protein: CASSQLRGSYGYTF
D gene: TRBD1; J gene: TRBJ1-2; V gene: TRBV4-2; clone size: few; CDR3 DNA: TGTGCCAGCAGCCCGCCTTTGTCCCGGGACAGGGTTCGACTCACCTTC; CDR3 protein: CASSPPLSRDRVRLTF
D gene: -; J gene: TRBJ2-3; V gene: TRBV29-1; clone size: -; CDR3 DNA: TGCAGCGTTGAGGGGGACATCGGCACCGATACGCAGTATTTT; CDR3 protein: CSVEGDIGTDTQYF
D gene: TRBD2; J gene: TRBJ2-1; V gene: TRBV13; clone size: -; CDR3 DNA: TGTTCGACAGCGGGAGGGGGAGGAGATGAGCAGTTCTTC; CDR3 protein: CSTAGGGGDEQFF
D gene: -; J gene: TRBJ2-3; V gene: TRBV19; clone size: -; CDR3 DNA: TGTGCCAGTAGTATCCAGGCGGGGCTCAAGGGGGGGACGCAGTATTTT; CDR3 protein: CASSIQAGLKGGTQYF
D gene: TRBD2; J gene: TRBJ2-1; V gene: TRBV18; clone size: -; CDR3 DNA: TGTGCCAGCTCACCAGGGACTAGTCTGGACAATGAGCAGTTCTTC; CDR3 protein: CASSPGTSLDNEQFF
D gene: TRBD1; J gene: TRBJ1-1; V gene: TRBV10-1; clone size: -; CDR3 DNA: TGCGCCAGCAGTCTCGACAGGGGGACTGAAGCTTTCTTT; CDR3 protein: CASSLDRGTEAFF
D gene: TRBD2; J gene: TRBJ2-7; V gene: TRBV7-9; clone size: -; CDR3 DNA: TGTGCCAGCAGCTCCAGCGGGGAAGTTCCCTACGAGCAGTACTTC; CDR3 protein: CASSSSGEVPYEQYF
D gene: TRBD1; J gene: TRBJ1-2; V gene: TRBV7-9; clone size: -; CDR3 DNA: TGTGCCAGCAGTCCGGGACAGTCCTATGGCTACACCTTC; CDR3 protein: CASSPGQSYGYTF
D gene: TRBD2; J gene: TRBJ2-7; V gene: TRBV5-1; clone size: few; CDR3 DNA: TGCGCCAGCAGCCAACCTTCCGGCGGGGGGTACTACGAGCAGTACTTC; CDR3 protein: CASSQPSGGGYYEQYF
D gene: -; J gene: TRBJ2-1; V gene: TRBV7-9; clone size: -; CDR3 DNA: TGTGCCAGCAGCTTAGATCCGAGAGGGAATAACAATGAGCAGTTCTTC; CDR3 protein: CASSLDPRGNNNEQFF
D gene: TRBD2; J gene: TRBJ2-2; V gene: TRBV19; clone size: -; CDR3 DNA: TGTGCCAGTAGTACGCCTCGCGGGAGTCGTAGCACCGGGGAGCTGTTTTTT; CDR3 protein: CASSTPRGSRSTGELFF
D gene: TRBD2; J gene: TRBJ2-7; V gene: TRBV7-8; clone size: few; CDR3 DNA: TGTGCCAGCAGCCCCAGCGGGGGGGCTGAGGGGCAGTACTTC; CDR3 protein: CASSPSGGAEGQYF
D gene: TRBD1; J gene: TRBJ1-4; V gene: TRBV5-1; clone size: few; CDR3 DNA: TGCGCCAGCAGCTGGGGACAGGGGGCAAGCGGCGAAAAACTGTTTTTT; CDR3 protein: CASSWGQGASGEKLFF
D gene: -; J gene: TRBJ2-3; V gene: TRBV7-2; clone size: -; CDR3 DNA: TGTGCCAGCAGCCCGCTAGCGACCGATACGCAGTATTTT; CDR3 protein: CASSPLATDTQYF
D gene: TRBD1; J gene: TRBJ2-7; V gene: TRBV13; clone size: -; CDR3 DNA: TGTGCCAGCAGCGCCCGGACAGGGTCCTACGAGCAGTACTTC; CDR3 protein: CASSARTGSYEQYF
D gene: TRBD2; J gene: TRBJ2-1; V gene: TRBV7-6; clone size: -; CDR3 DNA: TGTGCCAGCAGCCAGGTTCTAGCGGGGGGGCCGTTGGTCTACAATGAGCAGTTCTTC; CDR3 protein: CASSQVLAGGPLVYNEQFF
D gene: TRBD1; J gene: TRBJ1-5; V gene: TRBV19; clone size: -; CDR3 DNA: TGTGCCAGTAGTATTTTAACAGGGGCGAATCAGCCCCAGCATTTT; CDR3 protein: CASSILTGANQPQHF
D gene: TRBD2; J gene: TRBJ2-7; V gene: TRBV7-8; clone size: -; CDR3 DNA: TGTGCCAGCTTACCGCAGGCTAGCGGGCAGAACGAGCAGTACTTC; CDR3 protein: CASLPQASGQNEQYF
D gene: TRBD1; J gene: TRBJ1-1; V gene: TRBV29-1; clone size: -; CDR3 DNA: TGCAGCGTTAGTGGGACAGCGAACACTGAAGCTTTCTTT; CDR3 protein: CSVSGTANTEAFF
D gene: TRBD1; J gene: TRBJ1-2; V gene: TRBV18; clone size: -; CDR3 DNA: TGTGCCAGCTCACCCCGGGGGACAGGGGGCAATAACTATGGCTACACCTTC; CDR3 protein: CASSPRGTGGNNYGYTF
D gene: TRBD1; J gene: TRBJ1-5; V gene: TRBV28; clone size: -; CDR3 DNA: TGTGCCAGCACCATGGACAGGGTTAGGCCCCAGCATTTT; CDR3 protein: CASTMDRVRPQHF
D gene: TRBD1; J gene: TRBJ2-4; V gene: TRBV7-3; clone size: -; CDR3 DNA: TGTGCCAGCAGCAAGACAGGGGGCGAATTGAACATTCAGTACTTC; CDR3 protein: CASSKTGGELNIQYF
D gene: -; J gene: TRBJ1-2; V gene: TRBV5-4; clone size: -; CDR3 DNA: TGTGCCAGCAGGCCTTTGGGCGGGTATGGCTACACCTTC; CDR3 protein: CASRPLGGYGYTF
D gene: TRBD1; J gene: TRBJ2-1; V gene: TRBV27; clone size: -; CDR3 DNA: TGTGCCAGCAGTATACCAGGGGGTGAGCAGTTCTTC; CDR3 protein: CASSIPGGEQFF
D gene: -; J gene: TRBJ1-2; V gene: TRBV27; clone size: -; CDR3 DNA: TGTGCCAGCAGCCAATACCGCGGGACGAGGGATGGCTACACCTTC; CDR3 protein: CASSQYRGTRDGYTF
D gene: TRBD2; J gene: TRBJ2-1; V gene: TRBV11-2; clone size: -; CDR3 DNA: TGTGCCAGCACCCCGGGGGGGCAGGGCGCCTACAATGAGCAGTTCTTC; CDR3 protein: CASTPGGQGAYNEQFF
D gene: -; J gene: TRBJ2-7; V gene: TRBV10-3; clone size: once; CDR3 DNA: TGTGCCATCAGTGGGACGGGGGACTACGAGCAGTACTTC; CDR3 protein: CAISGTGDYEQYF
D gene: -; J gene: TRBJ2-7; V gene: TRBV11-2; clone size: -; CDR3 DNA: TGTGCCAGCAGCTTATCTGGCCAGGGGCCGTTCTACGAGCAGTACTTC; CDR3 protein: CASSLSGQGPFYEQYF
D gene: -; J gene: TRBJ2-7; V gene: TRBV10-3; clone size: few; CDR3 DNA: TGTGCCATCAGTGAGTCCGGGCCGGGTGGGAGGGAGCAGTACTTC; CDR3 protein: CAISESGPGGREQYF
D gene: -; J gene: TRBJ2-7; V gene: TRBV5-6; clone size: -; CDR3 DNA: TGTGCCAGCAGATCAATTCAGGGGAGAGGCTACGAGCAGTACTTC; CDR3 protein: CASRSIQGRGYEQYF
D gene: TRBD1; J gene: TRBJ1-2; V gene: TRBV9; clone size: few; CDR3 DNA: TGTGCCAGCAGGACAGGGATGAACTATGGCTACACCTTC; CDR3 protein: CASRTGMNYGYTF
D gene: -; J gene: TRBJ2-1; V gene: TRBV7-2; clone size: few; CDR3 DNA: TGTGCCAGCAGCCAAACTTATCAGGACAATGAGCAGTTCTTC; CDR3 protein: CASSQTYQDNEQFF
D gene: TRBD1; J gene: TRBJ2-3; V gene: TRBV9; clone size: few; CDR3 DNA: TGTGCCAGCAGCGTAGTAGGGGGCGACACAGATACGCAGTATTTT; CDR3 protein: CASSVVGGDTDTQYF
D gene: -; J gene: TRBJ2-3; V gene: TRBV7-7; clone size: -; CDR3 DNA: TGTGCCAGCAGCTTGGCGGGGTCCTTCACAGATACGCAGTATTTT; CDR3 protein: CASSLAGSFTDTQYF
D gene: TRBD1; J gene: TRBJ1-2; V gene: TRBV7-2; clone size: -; CDR3 DNA: TGTGCCAGCAGCTCTGGGACAGGGACCTATGGCTACACCTTC; CDR3 protein: CASSSGTGTYGYTF
D gene: TRBD2; J gene: TRBJ2-2; V gene: TRBV29-1; clone size: -; CDR3 DNA: TGCAGCGTTGTGACCGGACTAGCGTATGCCGGGGAGCTGTTTTTT; CDR3 protein: CSVVTGLAYAGELFF
D gene: -; J gene: TRBJ2-7; V gene: TRBV6-5; clone size: -; CDR3 DNA: TGTGCCAGCAGTCCCCCCCGAGGCGAGCAGTACTTC; CDR3 protein: CASSPPRGEQYF
D gene: TRBD1; J gene: TRBJ2-3; V gene: TRBV19; clone size: -; CDR3 DNA: TGTGCCAGTACCCGAATGGGACAGATCACAGATACGCAGTATTTT; CDR3 protein: CASTRMGQITDTQYF
D gene: TRBD1; J gene: TRBJ2-1; V gene: TRBV19; clone size: -; CDR3 DNA: TGTGCCAGTAGTATTGGGGACAGGGGGCAGTTCTTC; CDR3 protein: CASSIGDRGQFF
D gene: TRBD2; J gene: TRBJ2-7; V gene: TRBV5-1; clone size: few; CDR3 DNA: TGCGCCAGCAGCTTTGCGGGGGGACAAATAGGGGAGCAGTACTTC; CDR3 protein: CASSFAGGQIGEQYF
D gene: TRBD1; J gene: TRBJ1-2; V gene: TRBV6-6; clone size: -; CDR3 DNA: TGTGCCAGCAGTTACGAGGGACAGACTAACTATGGCTACACCTTC; CDR3 protein: CASSYEGQTNYGYTF
D gene: TRBD1; J gene: TRBJ1-2; V gene: TRBV5-1; clone size: -; CDR3 DNA: TGCGCCAGCAGCGCCCGACAGGGCCACAACTATGGCTACACCTTC; CDR3 protein: CASSARQGHNYGYTF